This TCR beta chain is drawn from a study of blood T cell repertoires in COVID-19. In the study overall: Whether acute or convalescent, the COVID-19 samples came from the United States, Italy and Spain. PBMCs, B-cell-depleted T cells, or T cells provided the cDNA or gDNA that made up the material.

In the original workflow: By means of reference gene primer amplification, nucleated cell counts were estimated. Some clones are missing from TCRdb's copy, which holds only in-frame ones; the method was immunoSEQ multiplex PCR. From that table come the V and J calls and clone size; the DNA was used to work out D and trimming. The table records about 100,000 clones, about four fifths of them present only once. CDR3 size: 14 residues. Between the trimmed V and J ends, which lost 8 bases and 0 bases, there was a span of 13 bases. Per germline, CDR1 SEHNR and CDR2 FQNEAQ (reference sequence). The receptor was isolated from a man between 65 and 80 years old with acute or convalescent COVID-19. The sequencing input was peripheral blood. V gene TRBV7-9 combines with J gene TRBJ1-2; D gene unclear. The CDR3 region is CASGRAEANYGYTF. CDR3 DNA sequence: TGTGCCAGCGGGAGGGCAGAGGCTAACTATGGCTACACCTTC. Combining the CDR3 with reference TRBV7-9 and TRBJ1-2 gives the whole variable domain DTGVSQNPRHKITKRGQNVTFRCDPISEHNRLYWYRQTLGQGPEFLTYFQNEAQLEKSRLLSDRFSAERPKGSFSTLEIQRTEQGDSAMYLCASGRAEANYGYTFGSGTRLTVV.